This TCR beta chain was recovered during a study of monozygotic twins with inflammatory bowel disease. Findings of the study overall: Among IBD patients, fewer clonotypes were shared with others than among healthy twins, especially with disease activity.

After re-calling the 5' RACE reads, TCRdb lists one entry per CDR3 protein, DNA absent. The specimen's table records under 200,000 distinct CDR3 sequences. A remark on this clonotype: What it binds is unknown.

The specimen sequenced was blood. The sequence came from a human donor with ulcerative colitis or Crohn's disease, or a healthy co-twin of an affected twin (not recorded which).

The CDR3 region is CSARDTSAGDIAEAFF. The rearrangement uses TRBV20-1 and TRBJ1-1; the TCRdb call, TRBD1, lacks DNA for checking. This CDR3 has 16 amino acids. In germline, CDR1 is DFQATT, CDR2 SNEGSKA (reference sequence).